The 8 T cell receptor beta chains presented below share a single source sample, sequenced in a study of identical twins. TCRdb redid the calling of the 5' RACE reads with MiXCR, one entry per CDR3 protein. The sample shows about 480,000 distinct CDR3 sequences, over 12% of them seen only once. The sample also formed part of further work on yellow fever vaccine responses in identical twins.

The sequenced sample consisted of CD4+ T cells sorted from blood. These receptor sequences come from a woman under 30 in good health.

The V gene is TRBV6-6, the J gene TRBJ1-6; weak D call: TRBD1 (5 bases). Germline V lookup: CDR1 MNHNY, CDR2 SVGAGI (reference sequence). This CDR3 is built from 13 residues. Trimming removed 9 bases at V and 5 bases at J, with 11 bases between. CDR3 sequence: CASAGLNNSPLHF. In nucleotides, the CDR3 is TGTGCCAGTGCGGGACTGAATAATTCACCCCTCCACTTT.

The chain employs TRBV6-2 or TRBV6-3 and TRBJ1-6; D remains unclear. The germline gives CDR1 MNHEY, CDR2 SVGEGT. The CDR3 is 14 residues long. V was clipped by 2 bases and J by 7 bases, with 9 bases between them. CDR3 sequence: CASSYETRNSPLHF. In DNA, the CDR3 is TGTGCCAGCAGTTACGAGACCAGAAATTCACCCCTCCACTTT.

This clonotype has more than one count but fewer than ten. This chain uses TRBV29-1 with TRBJ1-2, with 8 bases aligning to TRBD1. Germline trimming cut 4 bases from V and 4 bases from J; bases unmatched to any gene: 2. Germline CDR1 is SQVTM and CDR2 is ANQGSEA. This CDR3 is built from 12 residues. CDR3 residues: CSVAQGAYGYTF. For the CDR3, the DNA is TGCAGCGTTGCCCAGGGGGCCTATGGCTACACCTTC.

The chain links TRBV20-1 to TRBJ2-4; TRBD2 matches 13 bases. V lost 3 bases and J lost 9; bases outside the gene matches: 5. CDR1 is DFQATT, CDR2 SNEGSKA, per germline (reference sequence). The length of the CDR3 is 14 residues. The CDR3 nucleotides are TGCAGTGCTAGTTTACTAGCGGGAGGGGGCATTCAGTACTTC. It yields the protein CSASLLAGGGIQYF.

This chain connects TRBV28 to TRBJ2-3, with 7 positions matching TRBD2. The length of the CDR3 is 16 residues. Germline assignment: CDR1 MDHEN and CDR2 SYDVKM. The ends lost 4 bases at V and 3 bases at J; junction bases unmatched: 10. CDR3 nucleotides: TGTGCCAGCAGTTCAACCGGGACTACGGGGACAGATACGCAGTATTTT. Amino acids: CASSSTGTTGTDTQYF.

Only a few counts were recorded for this clonotype. The rearrangement joins TRBV3-1 to TRBJ2-2, with a possible D match to TRBD2 (5 bases). Germline V CDR1 and CDR2: LGHDT, YNNKEL (reference sequence). The CDR3 runs 14 residues. Trimming stripped 1 base from V and 4 bases from J, with 7 bases between. CDR3 protein: CASSQGTSTGELFF. In nucleotides, the CDR3 is TGTGCCAGCAGCCAAGGGACTTCCACCGGGGAGCTGTTTTTT.

The genes are TRBV29-1 and TRBJ2-7; 9 nucleotides match TRBD2. The V gene's germline CDR1 is SQVTM and CDR2 ANQGSEA. Unmatched junction bases numbered 13, after V lost 3 bases and J lost 4 bases. The CDR3 is made up of 16 amino acids. CDR3 loop: CSVDGVLREGKYEQYF. Here the CDR3 DNA reads TGCAGCGTTGATGGGGTTCTGCGGGAGGGGAAGTACGAGCAGTACTTC.

This clonotype was counted a few times. V usage is TRBV7-9 and J usage is TRBJ2-1, with TRBD2 matching over 10 bases. Trimming took 6 bases from V and 15 from J; bases not matched to a gene: 14. Germline V CDR1 and CDR2: SEHNR, FQNEAQ (reference sequence). The CDR3 spans 14 residues. The CDR3 DNA reads TGTGCCAGCAGTTCAGAGCGGGGGGGCCGGTTTCTGTTCTTC. It codes for CASSSERGGRFLFF. The variable domain in full, completed from reference TRBV7-9 and TRBJ2-1, reads DTGVSQNPRHKITKRGQNVTFRCDPISEHNRLYWYRQTLGQGPEFLTYFQNEAQLEKSRLLSDRFSAERPKGSFSTLEIQRTEQGDSAMYLCASSSERGGRFLFFGPGTRLTVL.